This TCR beta chain was sequenced during a study of metastatic and nonmetastatic thyroid tumors. Study details: The authors compared repertoires across blood and tumor or nodule tissue from malignant and benign thyroid patients.

Germline V gene lookup returns CDR1 LNHDA and CDR2 SQIVND (reference sequence). The ends were cut back, 3 bases at V and 5 bases at J, with 14 bases in the middle. CDR3 size: 14 residues. As handled by the study authors: A classifier of distant metastasis in papillary thyroid cancer was built from CDR3 differences (across clinicopathological groups). TCRdb re-processed the PCR reads through MiXCR. The V and J calls shown here were made by TCRdb, not taken from the authors' results. Counted here are over 14,000 clones, around 3.6% occurring once; the ten biggest clones make up 25% to 30%. The study's findings and limits: Across blood and tumor, TCR beta diversity in malignant thyroid tumors was reportedly significantly higher than in benign nodules.

Each patient came to thyroid surgery without any prior treatment (of any kind). Comment on this clone: Antigen specificity is unknown.

The chain has TRBV19 and TRBJ2-7; tentatively, D is TRBD2 (5 bases). The TCR comes from a female donor with papillary thyroid cancer or a benign thyroid nodule (not recorded which). Some clones in this sample may be carry-over from other donors' samples. Sequenced: tumor tissue. The CDR3 here is CASSIGDFFDEQYF. In nucleotides, the CDR3 is TGTGCCAGTAGTATCGGGGATTTCTTTGACGAGCAGTACTTC.